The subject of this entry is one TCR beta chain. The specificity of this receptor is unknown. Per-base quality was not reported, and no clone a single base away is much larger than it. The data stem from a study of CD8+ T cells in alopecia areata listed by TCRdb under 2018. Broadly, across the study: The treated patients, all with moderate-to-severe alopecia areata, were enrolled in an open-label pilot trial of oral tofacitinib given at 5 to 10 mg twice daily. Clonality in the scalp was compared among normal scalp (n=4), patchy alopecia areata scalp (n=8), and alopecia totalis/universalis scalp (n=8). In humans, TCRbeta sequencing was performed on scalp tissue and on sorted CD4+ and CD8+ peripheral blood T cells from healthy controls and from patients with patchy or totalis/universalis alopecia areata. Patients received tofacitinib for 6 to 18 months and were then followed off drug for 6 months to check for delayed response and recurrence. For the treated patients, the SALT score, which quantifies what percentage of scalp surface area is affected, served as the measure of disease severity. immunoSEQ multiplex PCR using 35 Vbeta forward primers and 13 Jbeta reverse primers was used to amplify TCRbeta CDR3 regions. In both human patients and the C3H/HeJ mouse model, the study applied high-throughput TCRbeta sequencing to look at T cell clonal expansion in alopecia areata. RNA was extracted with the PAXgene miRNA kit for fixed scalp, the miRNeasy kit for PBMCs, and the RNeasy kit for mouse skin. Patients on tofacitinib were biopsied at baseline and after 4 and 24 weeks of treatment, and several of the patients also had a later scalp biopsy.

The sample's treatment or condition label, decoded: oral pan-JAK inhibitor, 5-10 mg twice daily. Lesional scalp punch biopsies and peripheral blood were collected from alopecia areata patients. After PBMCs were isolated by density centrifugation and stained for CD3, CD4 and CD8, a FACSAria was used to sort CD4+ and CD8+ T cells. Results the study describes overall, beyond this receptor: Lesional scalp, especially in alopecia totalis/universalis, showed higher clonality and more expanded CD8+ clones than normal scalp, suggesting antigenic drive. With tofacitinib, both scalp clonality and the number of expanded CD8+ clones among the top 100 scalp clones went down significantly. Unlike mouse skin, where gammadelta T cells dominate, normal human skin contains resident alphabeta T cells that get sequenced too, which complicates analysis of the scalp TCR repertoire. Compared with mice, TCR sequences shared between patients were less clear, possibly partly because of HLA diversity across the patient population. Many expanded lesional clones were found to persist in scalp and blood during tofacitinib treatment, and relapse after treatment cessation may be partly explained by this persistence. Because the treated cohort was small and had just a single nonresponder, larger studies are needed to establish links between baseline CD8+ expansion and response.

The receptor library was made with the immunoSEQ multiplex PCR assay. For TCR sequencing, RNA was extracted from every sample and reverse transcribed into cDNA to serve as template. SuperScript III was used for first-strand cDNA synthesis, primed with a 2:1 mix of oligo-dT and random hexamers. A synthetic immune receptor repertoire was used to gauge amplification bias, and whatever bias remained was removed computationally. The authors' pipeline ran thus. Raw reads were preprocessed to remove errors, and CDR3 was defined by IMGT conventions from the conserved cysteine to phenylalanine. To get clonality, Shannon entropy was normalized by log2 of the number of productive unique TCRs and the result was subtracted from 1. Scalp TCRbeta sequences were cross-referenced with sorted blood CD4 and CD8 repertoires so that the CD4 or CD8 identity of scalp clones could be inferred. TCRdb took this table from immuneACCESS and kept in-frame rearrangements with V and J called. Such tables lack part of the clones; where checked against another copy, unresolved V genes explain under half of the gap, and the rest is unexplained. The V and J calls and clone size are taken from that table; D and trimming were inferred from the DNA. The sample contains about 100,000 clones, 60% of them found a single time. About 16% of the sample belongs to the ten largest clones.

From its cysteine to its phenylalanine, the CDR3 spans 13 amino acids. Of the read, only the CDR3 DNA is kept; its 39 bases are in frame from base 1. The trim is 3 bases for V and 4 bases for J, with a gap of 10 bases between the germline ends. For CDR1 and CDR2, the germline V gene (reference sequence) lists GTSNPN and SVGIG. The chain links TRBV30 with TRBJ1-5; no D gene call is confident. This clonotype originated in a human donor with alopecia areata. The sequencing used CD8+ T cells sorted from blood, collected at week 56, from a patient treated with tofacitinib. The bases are TGTGCCTGGAGCCGCGCTAAGAATCAGCCCCAGCATTTT. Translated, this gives CAWSRAKNQPQHF.